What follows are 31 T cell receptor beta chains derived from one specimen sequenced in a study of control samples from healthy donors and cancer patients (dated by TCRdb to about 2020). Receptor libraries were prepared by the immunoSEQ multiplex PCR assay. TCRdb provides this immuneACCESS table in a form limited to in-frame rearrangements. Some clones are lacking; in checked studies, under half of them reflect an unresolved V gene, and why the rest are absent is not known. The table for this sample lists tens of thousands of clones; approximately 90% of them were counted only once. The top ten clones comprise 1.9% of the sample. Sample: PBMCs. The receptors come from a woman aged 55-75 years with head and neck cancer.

The CDR3 loop reads CASSAYGTGLGEQYF. The CDR3 nucleotides read TGTGCCAGCAGCGCCTACGGGACAGGGCTTGGGGAGCAGTACTTC. This rearrangement joins TRBV7-9 to TRBJ2-7, with 9 positions matching TRBD1. This CDR3 region has 15 residues. Trimming cost V 5 bases and J 7 bases; bases outside gene matches: 12. Germline assignment: CDR1 SEHNR and CDR2 FQNEAQ (reference sequence).

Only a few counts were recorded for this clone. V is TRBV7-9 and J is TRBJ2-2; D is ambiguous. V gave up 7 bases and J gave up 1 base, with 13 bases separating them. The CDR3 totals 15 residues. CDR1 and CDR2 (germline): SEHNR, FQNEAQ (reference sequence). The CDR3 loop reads CASIPPDLNTGELFF. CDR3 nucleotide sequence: TGTGCCAGCATCCCCCCGGACCTGAACACCGGGGAGCTGTTTTTT.

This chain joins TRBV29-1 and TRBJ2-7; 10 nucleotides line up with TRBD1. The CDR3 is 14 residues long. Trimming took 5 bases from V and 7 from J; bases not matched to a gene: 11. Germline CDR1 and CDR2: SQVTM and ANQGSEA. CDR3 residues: CSVIQTGGLGEQYF. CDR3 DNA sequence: TGCAGCGTTATCCAGACAGGGGGCTTGGGGGAGCAGTACTTC.

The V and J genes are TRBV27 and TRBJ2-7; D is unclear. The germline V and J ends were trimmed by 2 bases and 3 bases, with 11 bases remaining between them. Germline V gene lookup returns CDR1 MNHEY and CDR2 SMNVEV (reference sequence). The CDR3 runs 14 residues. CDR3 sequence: CASSLHSLNYEQYF. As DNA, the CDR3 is TGTGCCAGCAGTTTACACAGTTTAAACTACGAGCAGTACTTC.

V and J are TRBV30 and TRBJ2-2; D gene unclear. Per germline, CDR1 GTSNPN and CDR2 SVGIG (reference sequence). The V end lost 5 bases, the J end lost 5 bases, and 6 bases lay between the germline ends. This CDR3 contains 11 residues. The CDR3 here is CAWEKTGELFF. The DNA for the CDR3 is TGTGCCTGGGAGAAGACCGGGGAGCTGTTTTTT.

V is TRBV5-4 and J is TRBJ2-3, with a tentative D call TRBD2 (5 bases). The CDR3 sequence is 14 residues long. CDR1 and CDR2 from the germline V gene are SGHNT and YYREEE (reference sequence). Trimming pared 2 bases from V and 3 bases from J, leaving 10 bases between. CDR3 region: CASSFAGGTDTQYF. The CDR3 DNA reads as TGTGCCAGCAGCTTCGCGGGTGGAACAGATACGCAGTATTTT.

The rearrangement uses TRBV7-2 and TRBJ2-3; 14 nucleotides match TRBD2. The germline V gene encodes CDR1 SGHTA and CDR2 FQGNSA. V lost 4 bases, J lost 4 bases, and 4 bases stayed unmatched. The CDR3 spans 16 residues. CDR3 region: CASSSGLAGVADTQYF. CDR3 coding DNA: TGTGCCAGCAGCTCGGGACTAGCGGGAGTAGCAGATACGCAGTATTTT.

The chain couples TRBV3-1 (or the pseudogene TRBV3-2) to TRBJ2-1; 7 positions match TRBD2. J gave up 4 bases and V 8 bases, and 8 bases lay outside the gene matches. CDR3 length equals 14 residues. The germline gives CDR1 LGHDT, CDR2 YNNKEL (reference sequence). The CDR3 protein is CASGRLAAYNEQFF. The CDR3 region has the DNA TGTGCCAGCGGGCGGCTAGCGGCTTACAATGAGCAGTTCTTC.

CDR3 sequence reads: CASRSLAGSTDTQYF. The CDR3 DNA reads TGCGCCAGCAGATCGCTAGCGGGGAGCACAGATACGCAGTATTTT. The chain is built from TRBV5-1 and TRBJ2-3; 9 bases map to TRBD2. Germline loops: CDR1 SGHRS, CDR2 YFSETQ. This CDR3 is 15 amino acids long. J lost 0 bases, V lost 5 bases, and 4 bases had no gene match.

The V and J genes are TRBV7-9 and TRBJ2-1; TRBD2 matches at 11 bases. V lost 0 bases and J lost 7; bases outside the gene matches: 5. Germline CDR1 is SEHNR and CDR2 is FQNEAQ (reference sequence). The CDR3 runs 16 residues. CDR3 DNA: TGTGCCAGCAGCTTAGCGTCTAGCGGGAGGTATAATGAGCAGTTCTTC. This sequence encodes CASSLASSGRYNEQFF.

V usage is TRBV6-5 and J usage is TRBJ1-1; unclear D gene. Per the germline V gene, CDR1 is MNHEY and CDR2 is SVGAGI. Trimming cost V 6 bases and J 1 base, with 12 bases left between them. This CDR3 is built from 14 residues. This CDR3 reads CASRLEQWNTEAFF. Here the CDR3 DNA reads TGTGCCAGCAGGCTCGAACAGTGGAACACTGAAGCTTTCTTT.

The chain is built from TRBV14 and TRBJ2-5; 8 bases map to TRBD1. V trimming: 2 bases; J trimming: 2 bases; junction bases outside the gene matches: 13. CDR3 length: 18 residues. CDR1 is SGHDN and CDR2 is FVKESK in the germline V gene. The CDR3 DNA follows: TGTGCCAGCAGCCAAACCCAGGGGGCGGCGGTGATACAAGAGACCCAGTACTTC. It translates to CASSQTQGAAVIQETQYF.

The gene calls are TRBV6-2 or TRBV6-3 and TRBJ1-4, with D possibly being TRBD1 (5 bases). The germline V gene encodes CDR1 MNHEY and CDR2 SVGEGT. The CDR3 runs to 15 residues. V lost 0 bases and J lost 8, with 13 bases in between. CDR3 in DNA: TGTGCCAGCAGTTACTCGACGGGGGGACGAGAAAAACTGTTTTTT. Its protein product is CASSYSTGGREKLFF.

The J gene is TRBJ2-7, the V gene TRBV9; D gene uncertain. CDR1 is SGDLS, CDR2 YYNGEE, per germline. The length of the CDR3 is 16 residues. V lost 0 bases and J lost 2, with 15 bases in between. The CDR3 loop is CASSVGSGLTTYEQYF. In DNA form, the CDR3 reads TGTGCCAGCAGCGTAGGTTCAGGCCTTACCACCTACGAGCAGTACTTC.

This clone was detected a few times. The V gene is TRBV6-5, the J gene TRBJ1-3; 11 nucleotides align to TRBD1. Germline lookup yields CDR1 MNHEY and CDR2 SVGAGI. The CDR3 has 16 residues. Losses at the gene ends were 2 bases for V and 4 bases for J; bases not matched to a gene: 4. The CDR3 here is CASSYAGQGGGNTIYF. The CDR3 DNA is TGTGCCAGCAGTTACGCGGGACAGGGGGGGGGAAACACCATATATTTT.

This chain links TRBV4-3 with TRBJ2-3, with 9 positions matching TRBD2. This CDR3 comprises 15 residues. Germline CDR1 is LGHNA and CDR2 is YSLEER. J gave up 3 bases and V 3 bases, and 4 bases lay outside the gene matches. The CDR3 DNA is TGCGCCAGCAGCCAGGATAGCGGGAGTACAGATACGCAGTATTTT. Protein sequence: CASSQDSGSTDTQYF.

The CDR3 loop is CAISGNADGNTGELFF. The CDR3 bases are TGTGCCATCAGCGGTAATGCGGACGGGAATACCGGGGAGCTGTTTTTT. The chain recombines TRBV10-3 with TRBJ2-2; maybe TRBD2 (5 bases). The CDR3 has 16 residues. V was cut by 6 bases and J by 5 bases, with 19 bases left in between. Germline V gives CDR1 ENHRY, CDR2 SYGVKD.

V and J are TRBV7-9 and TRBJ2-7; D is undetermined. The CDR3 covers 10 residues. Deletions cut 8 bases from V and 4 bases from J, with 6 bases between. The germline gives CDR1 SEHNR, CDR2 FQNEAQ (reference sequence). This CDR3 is CASGVYEQYF. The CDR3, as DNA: TGTGCCAGCGGGGTTTACGAGCAGTACTTC.

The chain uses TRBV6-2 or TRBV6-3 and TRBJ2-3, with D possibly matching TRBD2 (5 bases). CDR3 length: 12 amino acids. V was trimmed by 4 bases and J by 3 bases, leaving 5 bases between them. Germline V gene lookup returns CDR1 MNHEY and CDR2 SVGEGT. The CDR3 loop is CASSSGTDTQYF. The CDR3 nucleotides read TGTGCCAGCAGTTCGGGGACAGATACGCAGTATTTT.

The CDR3 sequence is CASSFAENTEAFF. The CDR3 region has the DNA TGTGCCAGCAGTTTTGCAGAGAACACTGAAGCTTTCTTT. The J gene is TRBJ1-1, the V gene TRBV12-3 or TRBV12-4; D not resolved. Trimming shortened V by 3 bases and J by 1 base, and 6 bases separated the two germline ends. The CDR3 runs to 13 residues.

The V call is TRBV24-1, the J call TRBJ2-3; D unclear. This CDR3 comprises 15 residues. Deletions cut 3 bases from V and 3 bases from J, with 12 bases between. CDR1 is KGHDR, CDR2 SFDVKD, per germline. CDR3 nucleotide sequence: TGTGCCACCAGTGATCCACAACAATCAACAGATACGCAGTATTTT. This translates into CATSDPQQSTDTQYF.

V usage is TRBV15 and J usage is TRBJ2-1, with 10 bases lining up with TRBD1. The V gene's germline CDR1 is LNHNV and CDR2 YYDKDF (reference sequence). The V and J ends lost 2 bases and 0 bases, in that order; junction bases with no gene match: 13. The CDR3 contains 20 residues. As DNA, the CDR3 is TGTGCCACCAGCAGATCTACCGGGACAGGGGCCATTAGCTCCTACAATGAGCAGTTCTTC. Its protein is CATSRSTGTGAISSYNEQFF.

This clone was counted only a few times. DNA for the CDR3: TGCAGCGTCGGGTCTGTCCTAGGGCTCGAGCTGTTTTTT. Amino acids: CSVGSVLGLELFF. The chain combines TRBV29-1 with TRBJ2-2; no clear D gene. Trimming cost V 6 bases and J 11 bases, with 19 bases left between them. Germline values: CDR1 SQVTM, CDR2 ANQGSEA. The CDR3 consists of 13 residues.

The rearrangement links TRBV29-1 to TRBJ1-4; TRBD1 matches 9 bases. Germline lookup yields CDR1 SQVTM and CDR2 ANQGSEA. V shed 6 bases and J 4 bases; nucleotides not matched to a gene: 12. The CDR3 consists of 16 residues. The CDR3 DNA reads TGCAGCGTCGCAGAGGACAGGGGAAGGGTTAATGAAAAACTGTTTTTT. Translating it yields CSVAEDRGRVNEKLFF. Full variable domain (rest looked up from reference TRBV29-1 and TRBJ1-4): SAVISQKPSRDICQRGTSLTIQCQVDSQVTMMFWYRQQPGQSLTLIATANQGSEATYESGFVIDKFPISRPNLTFSTLTVSNMSPEDSSIYLCSVAEDRGRVNEKLFFGSGTQLSVL.

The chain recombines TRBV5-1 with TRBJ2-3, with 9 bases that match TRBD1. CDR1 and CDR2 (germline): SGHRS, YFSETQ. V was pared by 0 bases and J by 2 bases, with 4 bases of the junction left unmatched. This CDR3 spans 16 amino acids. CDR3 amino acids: CASSLGGQGLTDTQYF. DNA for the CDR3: TGCGCCAGCAGCTTGGGGGGACAGGGTCTCACAGATACGCAGTATTTT.

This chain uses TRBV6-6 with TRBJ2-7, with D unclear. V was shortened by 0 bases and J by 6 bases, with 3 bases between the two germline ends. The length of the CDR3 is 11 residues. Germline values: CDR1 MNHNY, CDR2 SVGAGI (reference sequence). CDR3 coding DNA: TGTGCCAGCAGTTACTCGGGCGAGCAGTACTTC. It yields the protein CASSYSGEQYF.

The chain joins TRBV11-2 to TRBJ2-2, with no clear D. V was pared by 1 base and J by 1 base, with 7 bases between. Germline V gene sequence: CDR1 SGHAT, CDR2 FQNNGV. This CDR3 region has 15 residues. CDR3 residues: CASSLGVGNTGELFF. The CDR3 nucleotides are TGTGCCAGCAGCTTAGGTGTGGGGAACACCGGGGAGCTGTTTTTT. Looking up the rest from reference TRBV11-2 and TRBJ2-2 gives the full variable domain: EAGVAQSPRYKIIEKRQSVAFWCNPISGHATLYWYQQILGQGPKLLIQFQNNGVVDDSQLPKDRFSAERLKGVDSTLKIQPAKLEDSAVYLCASSLGVGNTGELFFGEGSRLTVL.

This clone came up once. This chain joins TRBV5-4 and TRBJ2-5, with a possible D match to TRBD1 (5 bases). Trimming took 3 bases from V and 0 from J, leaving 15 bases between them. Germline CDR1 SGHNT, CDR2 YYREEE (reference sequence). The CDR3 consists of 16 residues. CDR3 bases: TGTGCCAGCAGCTACTCCCCGGACACCTACCAAGAGACCCAGTACTTC. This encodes CASSYSPDTYQETQYF.

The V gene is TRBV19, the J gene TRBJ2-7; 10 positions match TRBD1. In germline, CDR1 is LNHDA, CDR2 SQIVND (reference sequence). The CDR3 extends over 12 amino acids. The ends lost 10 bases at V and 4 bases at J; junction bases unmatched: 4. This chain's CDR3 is CATRTGGYEQYF. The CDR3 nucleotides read TGTGCCACCAGGACAGGGGGGTACGAGCAGTACTTC.

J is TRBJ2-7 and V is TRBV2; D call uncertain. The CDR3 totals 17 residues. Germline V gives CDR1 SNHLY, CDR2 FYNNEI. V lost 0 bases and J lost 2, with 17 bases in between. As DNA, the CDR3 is TGTGCCAGCAGTGAAGCGCTTCAGTCGGCGGCCCCCTACGAGCAGTACTTC. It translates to CASSEALQSAAPYEQYF. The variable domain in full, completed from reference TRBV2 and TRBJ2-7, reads EPEVTQTPSHQVTQMGQEVILRCVPISNHLYFYWYRQILGQKVEFLVSFYNNEISEKSEIFDDQFSVERPDGSNFTLKIRSTKLEDSAMYFCASSEALQSAAPYEQYFGPGTRLTVT.

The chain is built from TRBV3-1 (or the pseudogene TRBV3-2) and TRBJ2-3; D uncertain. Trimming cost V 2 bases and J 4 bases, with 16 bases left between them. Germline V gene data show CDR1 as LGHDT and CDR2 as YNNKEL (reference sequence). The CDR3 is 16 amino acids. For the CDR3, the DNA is TGTGCCAGCAGCCAAAGGTCACCGGGCCAGGCAGATACGCAGTATTTT. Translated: CASSQRSPGQADTQYF.